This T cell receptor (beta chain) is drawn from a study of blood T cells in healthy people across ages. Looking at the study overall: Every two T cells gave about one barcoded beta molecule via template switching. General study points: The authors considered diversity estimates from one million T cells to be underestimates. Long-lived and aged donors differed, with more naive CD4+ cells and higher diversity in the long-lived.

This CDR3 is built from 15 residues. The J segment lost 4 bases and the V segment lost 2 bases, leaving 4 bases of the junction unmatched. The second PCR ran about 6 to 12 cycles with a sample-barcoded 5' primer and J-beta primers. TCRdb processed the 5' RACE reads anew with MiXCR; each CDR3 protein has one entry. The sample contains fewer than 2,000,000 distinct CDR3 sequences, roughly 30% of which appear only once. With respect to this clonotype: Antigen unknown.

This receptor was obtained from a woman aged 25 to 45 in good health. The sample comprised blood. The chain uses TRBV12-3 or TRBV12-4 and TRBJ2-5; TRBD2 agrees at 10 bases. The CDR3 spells CASSLWQREGETQYF. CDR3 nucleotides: TGTGCCAGCAGTTTATGGCAGCGGGAGGGAGAGACCCAGTACTTC.